This T cell receptor (beta chain) appears in the sequencing data of a study of T-cell reconstitution after alpha-beta-depleted transplantation in children. The length of the CDR3 is 11 residues. The V gene's germline CDR1 is MNHNY and CDR2 SVGAGI (reference sequence). It was with unique molecular identifiers that the TCRbeta library was prepared. Each CDR3 protein gets one entry after TCRdb re-called the PCR reads with MiXCR. The data contain about 400,000 distinct CDR3 sequences, roughly 21% of them seen just once; the ten biggest clones take up around 3.9%. This clonotype occurred many times. At one end the junction does not follow the germline gene, possibly because of a read error.

V and J are TRBV6-6 and TRBJ2-5; 7 nucleotides agree with TRBD1. The sequence was obtained from a human donor who donated a stem cell graft to a child with acute myeloid leukemia. Source: PBMCs from the stem cell graft donor, taken from the stem cell graft. DNA of the CDR3: TGTGCCTGCAGGGGGCAAGAGACCCAGTACTTC. It yields the protein CACRGQETQYF.